The 15 T cell receptor beta chains given below trace back to one sample, sequenced in a study of CD8 T cells in ankylosing spondylitis. The study, taken as a whole, reports: Blood from ankylosing spondylitis patients appeared to carry a characteristic roughly 8-variant TCR beta motif.

Which antigens these TCRs recognize remains unknown. TCRdb analysed the 5' RACE reads with MiXCR anew, one entry per CDR3 protein. This sample has some 800,000 distinct CDR3 sequences, with 12% found just once. The specimen sequenced was blood, either unsorted or a sorted T cell fraction (not recorded which). Source of these receptors: a male donor with ankylosing spondylitis.

This clonotype has only a few counts. V gene TRBV20-1 combines with J gene TRBJ2-1; D might be TRBD1 (6 bases). Germline V gene lookup returns CDR1 DFQATT and CDR2 SNEGSKA (reference sequence). The length of the CDR3 is 14 residues. Trimming stripped 3 bases from V and 8 bases from J, with 17 bases between. CDR3 sequence: CSARPATGWDEQFF. As DNA, the CDR3 is TGCAGTGCTAGGCCAGCTACAGGGTGGGATGAGCAGTTCTTC.

The chain employs TRBV29-1 and TRBJ2-5; no clear D gene. Germline V CDR1 and CDR2: SQVTM, ANQGSEA. The CDR3 consists of 10 residues. V lost 3 bases and J lost 5, with 4 bases in between. The CDR3 DNA follows: TGCAGCGTTGATCTGGAGACCCAGTACTTC. Translating it yields CSVDLETQYF.

The chain combines TRBV9 with TRBJ1-3; D uncertain. CDR1 is SGDLS and CDR2 is YYNGEE in the germline V gene. The V end lost 0 bases, the J end lost 2 bases, and 9 bases lay between the germline ends. The CDR3 runs to 15 residues. CDR3 amino acids: CASSVDPGTGNTIYF. The CDR3 DNA reads as TGTGCCAGCAGCGTAGATCCCGGAACTGGAAACACCATATATTTT. Using reference TRBV9 and TRBJ1-3 for the parts outside the CDR3, the full variable domain is DSGVTQTPKHLITATGQRVTLRCSPRSGDLSVYWYQQSLDQGLQFLIQYYNGEERAKGNILERFSAQQFPDLHSELNLSSLELGDSALYFCASSVDPGTGNTIYFGEGSWLTVV.

This clonotype was seen repeatedly, ten times or more. This rearrangement joins TRBV4-1 to TRBJ1-3, with 7 bases lining up with TRBD1. The CDR3 is 15 amino acids. Germline trimming cut 4 bases from V and 3 bases from J; bases unmatched to any gene: 6. Per the germline V gene, CDR1 is MGHRA and CDR2 is YSYEKL. CDR3 bases: TGCGCCAGCAGCCGCGTAGACAGGGATGGAAACACCATATATTTT. As protein: CASSRVDRDGNTIYF.

A remark on this clonotype: The junction does not match germline at one end; this may be a read error. The chain employs TRBV4-1 and TRBJ2-5; D uncertain. The CDR3 loop spans 14 amino acids. Germline loops: CDR1 MGHRA, CDR2 YSYEKL. CDR3 in amino acids: CASSQDIRRADLDF. The CDR3 region has the DNA TGCGCCAGCAGCCAAGACATCCGTCGTGCTGACTTGGACTTC.

The chain uses TRBV5-5 and TRBJ2-1, with 7 bases lining up with TRBD2. With 3 bases clipped from V and 6 bases from J, the junction kept 12 bases outside the gene matches. CDR1 is SGHKS, CDR2 YYEKEE, per germline (reference sequence). This CDR3 contains 16 residues. The DNA for the CDR3 is TGTGCCAGCAGCTACTTCGCGGGAGTTAGTTTCAATGAGCAGTTCTTC. Translating it yields CASSYFAGVSFNEQFF.

The rearrangement joins TRBV6-5 to TRBJ2-7, with a weak D call TRBD1 (6 bases). V lost 2 bases to trimming and J lost 2 bases, with 13 bases between them. The CDR3 length is 15 residues. Germline-derived CDR1 and CDR2 are MNHEY and SVGAGI. The DNA of the CDR3 is TGTGCCAGCAGTTACAACCAGGGGCCTACCTACGAGCAGTACTTC. It encodes CASSYNQGPTYEQYF.

The chain uses TRBV5-1 and TRBJ1-3; D ambiguous. Trimming took off 4 bases at V and 7 bases at J, with 12 bases between the two ends. Per the germline V gene, CDR1 is SGHRS and CDR2 is YFSETQ. The CDR3 runs to 13 residues. CDR3 sequence reads: CASSPRTGNTIYF. The CDR3 DNA reads TGCGCCAGCAGCCCCAGGACGGGGAACACCATATATTTT.

The chain combines TRBV20-1 with TRBJ2-7; D gene unclear. Per germline, CDR1 DFQATT and CDR2 SNEGSKA (reference sequence). The CDR3 is 12 residues long. Trimming pared 5 bases from V and 2 bases from J, leaving 10 bases between. This chain's CDR3 is CSAGFEPYEQYF. CDR3 in DNA: TGCAGTGCTGGTTTCGAGCCCTACGAGCAGTACTTC.

The chain employs TRBV10-3 and TRBJ1-1; D is undetermined. Germline V gene data show CDR1 as ENHRY and CDR2 as SYGVKD. V was clipped by 8 bases and J by 1 base, with 5 bases between them. The CDR3 consists of 11 residues. The CDR3 DNA follows: TGTGCCATCTCCACGAACACTGAAGCTTTCTTT. Its protein is CAISTNTEAFF.

Ten or more counts support this clonotype. V usage is TRBV29-1 and J usage is TRBJ2-4, with TRBD1 as a possible D gene (7 bases). The germline V and J ends were trimmed by 4 bases and 9 bases, with 13 bases remaining between them. Germline V gives CDR1 SQVTM, CDR2 ANQGSEA. The CDR3 totals 12 residues. Here the CDR3 DNA reads TGCAGCGTTGCCAGGGGGGATAGCATTCAGTACTTC. Its translation is CSVARGDSIQYF.

This clonotype was seen ten or more times. The CDR3 sequence is CASNPGGWEQYF. DNA for the CDR3: TGTGCCAGCAACCCGGGAGGCTGGGAGCAGTACTTC. The gene calls are TRBV7-2 and TRBJ2-7; TRBD2 agrees at 7 bases. J was trimmed by 7 bases and V by 7 bases; bases with no gene match: 7. The V gene's germline CDR1 is SGHTA and CDR2 FQGNSA. The CDR3 is made up of 12 amino acids.

This sequence joins TRBV5-1 and TRBJ2-3, with 8 nucleotides matching TRBD2. The CDR3 has 17 amino acids. Germline V gene sequence: CDR1 SGHRS, CDR2 YFSETQ. V lost 1 base to trimming and J lost 2 bases; unmatched junction nucleotides: 9. DNA for the CDR3: TGCGCCAGCAGCTTGCACCGGGGTAGCGGGGACACAGATACGCAGTATTTT. Its protein product is CASSLHRGSGDTDTQYF.

J is TRBJ1-6 and V is TRBV6-6; D is undetermined. Germline CDR1 and CDR2: MNHNY and SVGAGI (reference sequence). The CDR3 covers 12 residues. V was trimmed by 6 bases and J by 7 bases, leaving 7 bases between them. CDR3 in DNA: TGTGCCAGCAGGGGCGTAAATTCACCCCTCCACTTT. It codes for CASRGVNSPLHF.

This chain joins TRBV29-1 and TRBJ2-3, with D possibly being TRBD2 (6 bases). CDR3 length equals 13 residues. Trimming left V 7 bases short and J 2 bases short, with 13 bases between. Germline CDR1 reads SQVTM; CDR2 reads ANQGSEA. DNA for the CDR3: TGCAGCGGAGTGGGACTCTACACAGATACGCAGTATTTT. The encoded protein is CSGVGLYTDTQYF.